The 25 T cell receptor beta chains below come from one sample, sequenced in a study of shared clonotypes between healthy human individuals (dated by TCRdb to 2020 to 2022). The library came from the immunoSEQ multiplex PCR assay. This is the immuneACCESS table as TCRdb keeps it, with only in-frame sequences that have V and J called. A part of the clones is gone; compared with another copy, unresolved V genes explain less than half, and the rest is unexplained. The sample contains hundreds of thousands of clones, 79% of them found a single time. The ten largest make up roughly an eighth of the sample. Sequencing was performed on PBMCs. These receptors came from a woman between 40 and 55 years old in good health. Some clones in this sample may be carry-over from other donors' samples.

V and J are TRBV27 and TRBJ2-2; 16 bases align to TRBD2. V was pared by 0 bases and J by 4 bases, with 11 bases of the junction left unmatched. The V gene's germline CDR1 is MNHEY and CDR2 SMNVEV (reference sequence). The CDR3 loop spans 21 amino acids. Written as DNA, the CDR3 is TGTGCCAGCAGTTTATCACCACCGGGACTAGCGGGAGGGCCCATCACCGGGGAGCTGTTTTTT. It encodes CASSLSPPGLAGGPITGELFF.

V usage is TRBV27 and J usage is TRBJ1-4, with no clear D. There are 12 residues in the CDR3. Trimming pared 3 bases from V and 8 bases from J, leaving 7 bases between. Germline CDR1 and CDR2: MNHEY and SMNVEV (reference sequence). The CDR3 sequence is CASSFLGEKLFF. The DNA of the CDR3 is TGTGCCAGCAGTTTTTTGGGGGAAAAACTGTTTTTT.

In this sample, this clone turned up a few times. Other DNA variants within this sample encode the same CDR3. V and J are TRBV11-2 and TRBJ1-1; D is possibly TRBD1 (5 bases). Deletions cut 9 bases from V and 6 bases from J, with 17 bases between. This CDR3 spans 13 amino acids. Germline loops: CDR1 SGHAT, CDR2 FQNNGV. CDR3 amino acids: CASGIGQSPEAFF. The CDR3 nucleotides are TGTGCCAGTGGGATCGGACAATCGCCTGAAGCTTTCTTT.

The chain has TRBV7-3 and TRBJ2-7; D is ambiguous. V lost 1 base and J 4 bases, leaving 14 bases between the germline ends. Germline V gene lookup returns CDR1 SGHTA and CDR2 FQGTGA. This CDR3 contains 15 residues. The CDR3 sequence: CASSLNPTTLYEQYF. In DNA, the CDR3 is TGTGCCAGCAGCTTAAATCCGACGACGCTTTACGAGCAGTACTTC.

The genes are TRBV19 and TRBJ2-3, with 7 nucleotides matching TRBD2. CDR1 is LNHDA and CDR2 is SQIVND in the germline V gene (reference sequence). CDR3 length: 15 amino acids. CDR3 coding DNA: TGTGCAGTCGCGGCGGCTAGCGGTCGCACAGATACGCAGTATTTT. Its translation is CAVAAASGRTDTQYF.

The CDR3 nucleotides read TGTGCCAGCAGCCCTCTTATAAACACTGAAGCTTTCTTT. The encoded protein is CASSPLINTEAFF. The genes are TRBV11-1 and TRBJ1-1; D not certain. This CDR3 comprises 13 residues. V lost 5 bases and J 2 bases, leaving 9 bases between the germline ends. Germline assignment: CDR1 SGHAT and CDR2 FQDESV (reference sequence).

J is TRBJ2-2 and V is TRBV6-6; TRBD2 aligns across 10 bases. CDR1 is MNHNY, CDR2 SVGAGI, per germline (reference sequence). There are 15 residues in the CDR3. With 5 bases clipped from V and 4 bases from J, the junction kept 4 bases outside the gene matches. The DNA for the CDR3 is TGTGCCAGCAGTGGGACTAGCGCCTTCACCGGGGAGCTGTTTTTT. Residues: CASSGTSAFTGELFF.

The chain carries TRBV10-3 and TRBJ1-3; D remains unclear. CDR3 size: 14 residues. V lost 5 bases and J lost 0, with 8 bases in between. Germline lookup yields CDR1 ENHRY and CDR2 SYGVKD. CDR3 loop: CAISHGSSGNTIYF. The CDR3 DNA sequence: TGTGCCATCAGTCATGGTAGCTCTGGAAACACCATATATTTT.

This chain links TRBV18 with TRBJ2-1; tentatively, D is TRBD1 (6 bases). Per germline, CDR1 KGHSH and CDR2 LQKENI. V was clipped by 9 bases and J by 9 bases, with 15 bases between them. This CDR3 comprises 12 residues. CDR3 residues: CASSEDSREQFF. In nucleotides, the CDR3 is TGTGCCAGTTCCGAGGACAGCCGTGAGCAGTTCTTC.

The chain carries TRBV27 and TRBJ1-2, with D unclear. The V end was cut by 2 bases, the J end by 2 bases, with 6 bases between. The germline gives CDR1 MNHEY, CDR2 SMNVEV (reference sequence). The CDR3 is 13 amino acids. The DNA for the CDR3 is TGTGCCAGCAGTTTACAGGTGAACTATGGCTACACCTTC. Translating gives CASSLQVNYGYTF.

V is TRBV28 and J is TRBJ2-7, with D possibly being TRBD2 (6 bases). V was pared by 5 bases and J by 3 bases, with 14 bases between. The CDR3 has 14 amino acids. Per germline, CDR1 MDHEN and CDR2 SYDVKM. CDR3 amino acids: CASSPGEGLYEQYF. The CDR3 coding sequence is TGTGCCAGCAGTCCGGGTGAGGGACTCTACGAGCAGTACTTC.

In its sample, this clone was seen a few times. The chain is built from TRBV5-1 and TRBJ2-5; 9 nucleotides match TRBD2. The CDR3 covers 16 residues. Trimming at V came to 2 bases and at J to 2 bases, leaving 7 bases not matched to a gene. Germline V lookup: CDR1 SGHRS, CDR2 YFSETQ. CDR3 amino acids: CASSFSTSGPQETQYF. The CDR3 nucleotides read TGCGCCAGCAGCTTCTCAACTAGCGGGCCACAAGAGACCCAGTACTTC.

The CDR3: CASSQEWREPGLYGYTF. The CDR3 nucleotides are TGTGCCAGCAGCCAAGAGTGGAGGGAGCCAGGACTATATGGCTACACCTTC. The rearrangement joins TRBV14 to TRBJ1-2; D unresolved. Per the germline V gene, CDR1 is SGHDN and CDR2 is FVKESK. V was shortened by 0 bases and J by 5 bases, with 19 bases between the two germline ends. CDR3 length: 17 amino acids.

In DNA form, the CDR3 reads TGTGCCAGCAGTGCCACTCGGCAAGGCAAAGGGACCCAGTACTTC. This gives the protein CASSATRQGKGTQYF. The chain employs TRBV6-5 and TRBJ2-5, with D hard to call. V lost 5 bases and J lost 7, with 20 bases in between. This CDR3 comprises 15 residues. Germline V CDR1 and CDR2: MNHEY, SVGAGI.

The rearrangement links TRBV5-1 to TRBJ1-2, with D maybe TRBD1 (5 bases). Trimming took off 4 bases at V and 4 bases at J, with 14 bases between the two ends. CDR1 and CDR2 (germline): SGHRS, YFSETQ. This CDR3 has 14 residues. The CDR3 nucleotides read TGCGCCAGCAGCGGAACAGGAGGGGCCTATGGCTACACCTTC. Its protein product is CASSGTGGAYGYTF.

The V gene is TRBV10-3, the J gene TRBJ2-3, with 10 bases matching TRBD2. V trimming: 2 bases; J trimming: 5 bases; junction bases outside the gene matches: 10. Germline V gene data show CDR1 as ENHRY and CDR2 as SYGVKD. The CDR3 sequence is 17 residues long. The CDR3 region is CAISERLAGAVEDTQYF. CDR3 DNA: TGTGCCATCAGTGAGAGGCTAGCGGGAGCGGTTGAAGATACGCAGTATTTT.

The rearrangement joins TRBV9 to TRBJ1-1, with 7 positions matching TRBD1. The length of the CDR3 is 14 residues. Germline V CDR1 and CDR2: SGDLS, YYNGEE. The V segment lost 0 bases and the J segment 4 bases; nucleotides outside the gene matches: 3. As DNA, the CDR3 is TGTGCCAGCAGCGTAGTAGGGGGCGGCACTGAAGCTTTCTTT. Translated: CASSVVGGGTEAFF.

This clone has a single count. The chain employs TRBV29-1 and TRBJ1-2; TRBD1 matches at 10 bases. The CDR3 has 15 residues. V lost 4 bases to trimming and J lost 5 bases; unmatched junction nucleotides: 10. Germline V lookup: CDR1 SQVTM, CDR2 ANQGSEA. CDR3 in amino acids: CSVGAPTGGLYGYTF. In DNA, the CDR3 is TGCAGCGTTGGGGCACCGACAGGGGGCTTGTATGGCTACACCTTC. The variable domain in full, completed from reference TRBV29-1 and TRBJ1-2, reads SAVISQKPSRDICQRGTSLTIQCQVDSQVTMMFWYRQQPGQSLTLIATANQGSEATYESGFVIDKFPISRPNLTFSTLTVSNMSPEDSSIYLCSVGAPTGGLYGYTFGSGTRLTVV.

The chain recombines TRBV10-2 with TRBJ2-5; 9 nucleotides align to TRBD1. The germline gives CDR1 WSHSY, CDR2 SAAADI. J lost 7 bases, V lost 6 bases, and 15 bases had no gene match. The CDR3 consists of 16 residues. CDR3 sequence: CASRDTGGMDIGTQYF. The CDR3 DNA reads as TGCGCCAGCAGGGACACAGGGGGCATGGATATCGGGACCCAGTACTTC.

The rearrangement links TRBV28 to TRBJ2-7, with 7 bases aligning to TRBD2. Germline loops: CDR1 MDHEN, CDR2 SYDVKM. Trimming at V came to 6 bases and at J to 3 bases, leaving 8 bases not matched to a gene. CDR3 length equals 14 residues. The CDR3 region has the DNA TGTGCCAGCAGATCCCTCCGCGGGGGCTACGAGCAGTACTTC. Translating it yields CASRSLRGGYEQYF.

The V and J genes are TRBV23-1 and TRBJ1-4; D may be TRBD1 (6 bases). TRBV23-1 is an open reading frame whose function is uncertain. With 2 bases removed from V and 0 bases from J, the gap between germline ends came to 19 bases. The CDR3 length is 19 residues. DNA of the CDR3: TGCGCCAGCAGTCAAAGGGGACACCGGGGGCCCACAACTAATGAAAAACTGTTTTTT. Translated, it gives CASSQRGHRGPTTNEKLFF.

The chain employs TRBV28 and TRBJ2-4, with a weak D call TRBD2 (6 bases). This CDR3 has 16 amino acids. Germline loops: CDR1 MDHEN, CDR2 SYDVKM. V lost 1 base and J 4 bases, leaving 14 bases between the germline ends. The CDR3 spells CASSLYAAGGKNIQYF. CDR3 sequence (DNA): TGTGCCAGCAGTTTATATGCGGCTGGAGGGAAAAACATTCAGTACTTC.

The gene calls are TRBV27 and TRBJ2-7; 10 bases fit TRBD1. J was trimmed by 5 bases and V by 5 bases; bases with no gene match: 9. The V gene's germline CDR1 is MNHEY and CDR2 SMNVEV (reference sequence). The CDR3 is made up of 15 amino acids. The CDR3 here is CASSPLRDRGHEQYF. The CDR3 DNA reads TGTGCCAGCAGTCCCCTACGGGACAGGGGCCACGAGCAGTACTTC.

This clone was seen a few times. The CDR3 bases are TGTGCCAGCGGGGACGCAGGGCGTCGCGTTATGGGCACAGATACGCAGTATTTT. This translates into CASGDAGRRVMGTDTQYF. The rearrangement links TRBV27 to TRBJ2-3; D may correspond to TRBD1 or TRBD2 (5 bases each). The CDR3 contains 18 residues. V shed 8 bases and J shed 1 base, with 25 bases lying between them. CDR1 and CDR2 (germline): MNHEY, SMNVEV (reference sequence).

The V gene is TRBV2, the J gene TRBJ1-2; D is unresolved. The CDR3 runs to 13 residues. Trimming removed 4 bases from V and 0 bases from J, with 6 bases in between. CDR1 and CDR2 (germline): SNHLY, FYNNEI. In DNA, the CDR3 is TGTGCCAGCAGTGGCGATACTAACTATGGCTACACCTTC. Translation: CASSGDTNYGYTF.